One sample yielded the 4 T cell receptor beta chains listed below, sequenced in a study of shared clonotypes between healthy human individuals. The repertoire was sequenced with immunoSEQ multiplex PCR; TCRdb's copy has only in-frame clones and lacks some. Of over 2 million clones listed, about nine tenths are singletons. Sequencing was done on a sample of naive CD4+ T cells from PBMCs. The subset: CD45RA+ positively selected. Receptors were obtained from a man aged 18 to 30 in good health. Some clones in this sample may be carry-over from other donors' samples.

The V and J genes are TRBV4-1 and TRBJ2-5; no reliable D call. V was clipped by 1 base and J by 2 bases, with 11 bases between them. CDR3 length: 15 residues. Germline CDR1 is MGHRA and CDR2 is YSYEKL. The CDR3 bases are TGCGCCAGCAGCCAAGTCTCACAGAATCAAGAGACCCAGTACTTC. Translation gives CASSQVSQNQETQYF.

This chain uses TRBV27 with TRBJ1-5; possible D gene TRBD1, 6 bases. With 6 bases removed from V and 7 bases from J, the gap between germline ends came to 19 bases. The CDR3 consists of 15 residues. Germline CDR1 reads MNHEY; CDR2 reads SMNVEV (reference sequence). The CDR3 DNA reads TGTGCCAGCAGCAGCAGGGGAAATTCGGGGCAGCCCCAGCATTTT. This encodes CASSSRGNSGQPQHF.

The rearrangement joins TRBV27 to TRBJ2-5; D is unresolved. Germline CDR1 MNHEY, CDR2 SMNVEV (reference sequence). The CDR3 is 15 residues long. V was shortened by 3 bases and J by 7 bases, with 18 bases between the two germline ends. The CDR3 spells CASSLGLDLLGTQYF. CDR3 in DNA: TGTGCCAGCAGTTTGGGTCTAGACCTATTGGGGACCCAGTACTTC.

The chain combines TRBV11-3 with TRBJ2-2, with D unresolved. This CDR3 has 14 amino acids. Germline values: CDR1 SGHNT, CDR2 YENEEA. V shed 0 bases and J shed 5 bases, with 7 bases lying between them. CDR3 protein: CASSLEGPTGELFF. The CDR3 bases are TGTGCCAGCAGCTTAGAGGGCCCTACCGGGGAGCTGTTTTTT.